The clone carrying this T cell receptor (beta chain) was detected ten times or more. Its antigen is currently unknown. Germline V gene lookup returns CDR1 SGHVS and CDR2 FQNEAQ. This CDR3 has 13 residues. Trimming pared 1 base from V and 9 bases from J, leaving 10 bases between. These data are taken from a study of T cell repertoires in cytomegalovirus infection. Overall study: Public TCR beta signatures marked donors with CMV infection and the matching HLA. Study-level results: Carriage of CMV together with the relevant HLA was identifiable through cumulative public TCR beta family frequency. The ex vivo response was dominated by HLA-C-restricted CMV-specific TCR beta clonotypes.

TCRdb processed the reads anew with MiXCR; each CDR3 protein has one entry. The repertoire holds about 600,000 distinct CDR3 sequences, with more than 20% as singletons. Sequences were obtained from CD8+ T cells from PBMCs. The TCR sequence derives from a human donor in good health (CMV status not recorded). Some clones in this sample may be carry-over from other donors' samples. The rearrangement uses TRBV7-8 and TRBJ1-5; D not resolved. This chain's CDR3 is CASSLGVKTPQHF. CDR3 bases: TGTGCCAGCAGCTTAGGTGTGAAGACGCCCCAGCATTTT. Drawing the rest from reference TRBV7-8 and TRBJ1-5, the complete variable domain is GAGVSQSPRYKVAKRGQDVALRCDPISGHVSLFWYQQALGQGPEFLTYFQNEAQLDKSGLPSDRFFAERPEGSVSTLKIQRTQQEDSAVYLCASSLGVKTPQHFGDGTRLSIL.